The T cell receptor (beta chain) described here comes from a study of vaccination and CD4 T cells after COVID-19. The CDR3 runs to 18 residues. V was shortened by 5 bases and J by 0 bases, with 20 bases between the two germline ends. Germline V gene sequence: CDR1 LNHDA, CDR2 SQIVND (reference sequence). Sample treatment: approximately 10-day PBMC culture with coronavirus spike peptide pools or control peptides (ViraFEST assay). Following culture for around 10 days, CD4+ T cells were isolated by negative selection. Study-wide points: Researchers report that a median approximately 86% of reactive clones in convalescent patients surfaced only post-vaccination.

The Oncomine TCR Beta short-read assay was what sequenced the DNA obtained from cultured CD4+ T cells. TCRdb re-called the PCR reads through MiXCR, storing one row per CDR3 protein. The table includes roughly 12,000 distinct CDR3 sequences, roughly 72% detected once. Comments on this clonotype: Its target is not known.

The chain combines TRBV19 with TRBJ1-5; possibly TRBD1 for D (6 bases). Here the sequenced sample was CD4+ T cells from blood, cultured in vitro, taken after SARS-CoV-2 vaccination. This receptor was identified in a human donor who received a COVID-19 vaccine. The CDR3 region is CASSPGRGQVRSNQPQHF. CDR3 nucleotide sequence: TGTGCCAGTAGTCCCGGGCGGGGGCAGGTTCGTAGCAATCAGCCCCAGCATTTT.